The entry that follows covers one TCR beta chain sequence. Antigen unknown. Described treatment: 19 received Ad26.COV2.S at low or high dose, single or two shots; several received placebo; per-sample allocation not given. On day 63 after the first injection, vaccine and placebo recipients gave samples. The entry originates in a study of Ad26.COV2.S vaccination and SARS-CoV-2 variants. Assay: immunoSEQ multiplex PCR; the TCRdb copy retains only in-frame clones and omits some. Among some 480,000 clones listed, around nine tenths were seen once. Germline V CDR1 and CDR2: SEHNR, FQNEAQ (reference sequence). This CDR3 has 15 residues. V shed 5 bases, J shed 3 bases, and the junction held 10 bases outside the gene matches. Study-level points and caveats: The analyses of TCR breadth and depth may have understated the size of total T cell responses. Spike-specific responses of CD8+ and CD4+ T cells were reported to display substantial breadth after vaccination. The study found similar non-spike TCR breadth in vaccine and placebo recipients.

Sequenced material: peripheral blood, taken in a trial of Ad26.COV2.S vaccine versus placebo. The clonotype was recovered from a person between 18 and 65 years old who received the Ad26.COV2.S COVID-19 vaccine or a placebo. The rearrangement uses TRBV7-9 and TRBJ2-7, with 7 bases matching TRBD1. CDR3 sequence: CASSQKPTGIYEQYF. In nucleotides, the CDR3 is TGTGCCAGCAGCCAAAAGCCGACAGGGATCTACGAGCAGTACTTC.